Listed here are 2 T cell receptor beta chains from one sample, sequenced in a study of blood T cell repertoires in COVID-19. Measured with immunoSEQ multiplex PCR; TCRdb has only the in-frame clones, and not every one. This table holds 650,000 to 800,000 clones, 90% found once. Sequencing used peripheral blood. The receptors were gathered from a woman aged 18-29 years with acute or convalescent COVID-19.

This clone was picked up a small number of times. The chain joins TRBV2 to TRBJ1-1; TRBD1 matches 9 bases. The CDR3 runs to 15 residues. After removal of 9 bases from V and 1 base from J, the junction contained 9 bases not matched to a gene. Germline V gene sequence: CDR1 SNHLY, CDR2 FYNNEI. CDR3: CARGPDRGKNTEAFF. The CDR3, as DNA: TGTGCCAGAGGACCTGACAGGGGGAAGAACACTGAAGCTTTCTTT.

The chain couples TRBV3-1 (or the pseudogene TRBV3-2) to TRBJ2-1; the match to TRBD2 covers 12 bases. CDR3 size: 17 residues. Germline V gene data show CDR1 as LGHDT and CDR2 as YNNKEL (reference sequence). With 4 bases clipped from V and 4 bases from J, the junction kept 8 bases outside the gene matches. As DNA, the CDR3 is TGTGCCAGCAGCCCACTTACTAGCGGGGGGCCTTACAATGAGCAGTTCTTC. The encoded protein is CASSPLTSGGPYNEQFF.